Below are 21 T cell receptor beta chains sequenced from a single sample in a study of T-cell memory formation after mild COVID-19. TCRdb analysed the 5' RACE reads with MiXCR anew, one entry per CDR3 protein. The sample carries fewer than 450,000 distinct CDR3 sequences, 20% to 30% recorded once. What was sequenced was PBMCs or a T cell subset sorted from them (not recorded which). These receptors all stem from an adult woman who had mild COVID-19 (a few samples of this study predate the infection). Cell type and time point are not known.

This clonotype showed up just a few times. This chain connects TRBV7-9 to TRBJ2-2; 8 bases map to TRBD1. The CDR3 consists of 15 residues. The germline CDR1 and CDR2 sequences are SEHNR and FQNEAQ (reference sequence). The ends lost 5 bases at V and 5 bases at J; junction bases unmatched: 7. The CDR3 sequence: CASSPDRVLTGELFF. CDR3 coding DNA: TGTGCCAGCAGCCCGGACAGGGTTCTGACCGGGGAGCTGTTTTTT.

V and J are TRBV24-1 and TRBJ2-7, with 9 bases fitting TRBD1. Germline trimming cut 4 bases from V and 4 bases from J; bases unmatched to any gene: 7. Germline CDR1 reads KGHDR; CDR2 reads SFDVKD. The CDR3 is made up of 15 amino acids. DNA of the CDR3: TGTGCCACCAGTGAATCCGGGACAGGGCTTTACGAGCAGTACTTC. Translating it yields CATSESGTGLYEQYF.

This clonotype was counted at least ten times. The chain links TRBV24-1 to TRBJ2-7; D gene unclear. CDR3 length equals 16 residues. Trimming left V 2 bases short and J 2 bases short, with 15 bases between. Germline CDR1 and CDR2: KGHDR and SFDVKD. The CDR3 sequence: CATSDSSGDPPYEQYF. The CDR3 region has the DNA TGTGCCACCAGTGATTCCTCTGGCGATCCCCCCTACGAGCAGTACTTC.

This clonotype was counted a few times. The genes are TRBV27 and TRBJ2-7; possible D gene TRBD2, 6 bases. This CDR3 contains 15 residues. The germline V gene has CDR1 MNHEY and CDR2 SMNVEV (reference sequence). The V end lost 5 bases, the J end lost 1 base, and 15 bases lay between the germline ends. CDR3 nucleotide sequence: TGTGCCAGCAGTCGCCGGGACTTACGGTCCTACGAGCAGTACTTC. It translates to CASSRRDLRSYEQYF.

This clonotype was detected ten times or more. The chain carries TRBV6-5 and TRBJ2-5; D is unclear. V lost 6 bases and J lost 5, with 10 bases in between. CDR3 size: 12 residues. The germline V gene encodes CDR1 MNHEY and CDR2 SVGAGI. CDR3 in DNA: TGTGCCAGCAGATCTCCGGCGGAGACCCAGTACTTC. Amino acids: CASRSPAETQYF.

This clonotype was seen a handful of times. The gene calls are TRBV6-6 and TRBJ1-2; possible D gene TRBD1, 6 bases. The germline V gene encodes CDR1 MNHNY and CDR2 SVGAGI (reference sequence). This CDR3 contains 14 residues. V lost 6 bases and J lost 3, with 14 bases in between. DNA of the CDR3: TGTGCCAGCAGGGACAGCCTGACCCACTATGGCTACACCTTC. It encodes CASRDSLTHYGYTF.

The chain employs TRBV30 and TRBJ2-2; TRBD2 matches at 14 bases. The CDR3 runs 17 residues. Unmatched junction bases numbered 8, after V lost 2 bases and J lost 6 bases. The germline gives CDR1 GTSNPN, CDR2 SVGIG (reference sequence). The CDR3 is CAWSPTGLAGVSGELFF. For the CDR3, the DNA is TGTGCCTGGAGTCCAACGGGACTAGCGGGAGTCTCCGGGGAGCTGTTTTTT.

This clonotype was picked up a small number of times. This chain uses TRBV5-1 with TRBJ2-5, with 10 bases identical to TRBD2. Germline V gene data show CDR1 as SGHRS and CDR2 as YFSETQ. This CDR3 has 14 amino acids. After removal of 4 bases from V and 2 bases from J, the junction contained 2 bases not matched to a gene. The CDR3 region is CASSEREGQETQYF. DNA of the CDR3: TGCGCCAGCAGCGAGCGGGAGGGACAAGAGACCCAGTACTTC. Drawing the rest from reference TRBV5-1 and TRBJ2-5, the complete variable domain is KAGVTQTPRYLIKTRGQQVTLSCSPISGHRSVSWYQQTPGQGLQFLFEYFSETQRNKGNFPGRFSGRQFSNSRSEMNVSTLELGDSALYLCASSEREGQETQYFGPGTRLLVL.

This clonotype turned up a few times. V is TRBV4-1 and J is TRBJ2-2; 9 bases map to TRBD2. Germline V gives CDR1 MGHRA, CDR2 YSYEKL. V lost 6 bases and J lost 5; bases outside the gene matches: 4. The CDR3 is made up of 14 amino acids. In DNA form, the CDR3 reads TGCGCCAGCAGTGTAGCGGGAGTAACCGGGGAGCTGTTTTTT. Protein: CASSVAGVTGELFF.

The sample holds one count of this clonotype. One end of the junction is discordant with germline, which a read error may explain. The rearrangement joins TRBV6-2 or TRBV6-3 to TRBJ2-1; possible D gene TRBD2, 6 bases. The germline V gene has CDR1 MNHEY and CDR2 SVGEGT. The CDR3 has 12 amino acids. As DNA, the CDR3 is TGTGCCAGCAGGTACTCGGCGGGGCGGGAGTTCTTC. This codes for CASRYSAGREFF.

This clonotype was picked up a small number of times. The V call is TRBV5-1, the J call TRBJ2-1; D is perhaps TRBD2 (6 bases). The CDR3 runs 15 residues. The ends were cut back, 4 bases at V and 5 bases at J, with 16 bases in the middle. The V gene's germline CDR1 is SGHRS and CDR2 YFSETQ. The CDR3, as DNA: TGCGCCAGCAGCCCCAGCCGGGACTCGAACAATGAGCAGTTCTTC. Translation: CASSPSRDSNNEQFF.

This clonotype turned up a few times. V is TRBV12-3 or TRBV12-4 and J is TRBJ1-5; the D is unclear. V lost 6 bases and J 4 bases, leaving 10 bases between the germline ends. The CDR3 length is 13 residues. CDR3 DNA sequence: TGTGCCAGCAGCCCCGGTGTAAATCAGCCCCAGCATTTT. Its translation is CASSPGVNQPQHF.

This clonotype has more than one count but fewer than ten. Mismatch with germline at one junction end may stem from a read error. The chain couples TRBV5-1 to TRBJ1-1; TRBD1 agrees at 7 bases. Germline V gene sequence: CDR1 SGHRS, CDR2 YFSETQ. The CDR3 covers 15 residues. For the CDR3, the DNA is TGCGCCAGCAGCCCACATGAGACAGGGCTCACTGAAGTTTTCTTT. Translation: CASSPHETGLTEVFF.

The chain combines TRBV20-1 with TRBJ1-1; maybe TRBD1 (5 bases). Per germline, CDR1 DFQATT and CDR2 SNEGSKA (reference sequence). There are 12 residues in the CDR3. CDR3 DNA: TGCAGCTTCGGGGCGATGAACACTGAAGCTTTCTTT. Protein sequence: CSFGAMNTEAFF.

This clonotype turned up a few times. The rearrangement joins TRBV24-1 to TRBJ2-1; D might be TRBD1 or TRBD2, each matching 6 bases. Germline CDR1 KGHDR, CDR2 SFDVKD. Trimming removed 7 bases at V and 11 bases at J, with 17 bases between. The CDR3 is made up of 13 amino acids. As DNA, the CDR3 is TGTGCCACCAGAGCCCCGGGGGCTGATAAGCAGTTCTTC. It translates to CATRAPGADKQFF.

This clonotype was counted many times. The chain carries TRBV7-8 and TRBJ2-7; D not certain. The CDR3 covers 16 residues. Trimming took 0 bases from V and 3 from J, leaving 15 bases between them. Germline lookup yields CDR1 SGHVS and CDR2 FQNEAQ. CDR3 sequence (DNA): TGTGCCAGCAGCTTAGCGTCTACCTCTCTGGGCTACGAGCAGTACTTC. Translated, it gives CASSLASTSLGYEQYF.

The rearrangement uses TRBV3-1 and TRBJ2-4, with 7 bases aligning to TRBD2. The CDR3 extends over 14 amino acids. Trimming at V came to 3 bases and at J to 15 bases, leaving 14 bases not matched to a gene. Germline values: CDR1 LGHDT, CDR2 YNNKEL (reference sequence). The CDR3 DNA reads TGTGCCAGCAGCCAGGGGACCCCCAGGACTAGTCTGTACTTC. It codes for CASSQGTPRTSLYF.

This clonotype appeared a few times. V is TRBV2 and J is TRBJ2-1; D is ambiguous. Germline assignment: CDR1 SNHLY and CDR2 FYNNEI. V lost 4 bases and J 9 bases, leaving 13 bases between the germline ends. This CDR3 is built from 13 residues. The CDR3 protein is CASSGFRSSEQFF. In DNA, the CDR3 is TGTGCCAGCAGTGGTTTCCGGTCGAGTGAGCAGTTCTTC.

V and J are TRBV7-3 and TRBJ1-1, with D possibly being TRBD1 (6 bases). Per the germline V gene, CDR1 is SGHTA and CDR2 is FQGTGA. The length of the CDR3 is 13 residues. V was trimmed by 5 bases and J by 6 bases, leaving 13 bases between them. The CDR3 region is CASSKGGSAEAFF. The DNA of the CDR3 is TGTGCCAGCAGCAAGGGGGGGTCCGCTGAAGCTTTCTTT. Full variable domain (remainder filled in from reference TRBV7-3 and TRBJ1-1): GAGVSQTPSNKVTEKGKYVELRCDPISGHTALYWYRQSLGQGPEFLIYFQGTGAADDSGLPNDRFFAVRPEGSVSTLKIQRTERGDSAVYLCASSKGGSAEAFFGQGTRLTVV.

The chain is built from TRBV4-1 and TRBJ1-1; D is uncertain. Trimming cost V 0 bases and J 1 base, with 6 bases left between them. In germline, CDR1 is MGHRA, CDR2 YSYEKL. CDR3 length: 14 amino acids. The CDR3 bases are TGCGCCAGCAGCCAAGAACCGGGGAACACTGAAGCTTTCTTT. As protein: CASSQEPGNTEAFF.

The chain has TRBV7-8 and TRBJ2-1, with D uncertain. Trimming took off 5 bases at V and 1 base at J, with 15 bases between the two ends. Germline CDR1 SGHVS, CDR2 FQNEAQ. The CDR3 contains 16 residues. As DNA, the CDR3 is TGTGCCAGCAGCACACGATCAACCACGTCCTACAATGAGCAGTTCTTC. This encodes CASSTRSTTSYNEQFF.